A single sample is the source of the 26 T cell receptor beta chains below, sequenced in a study of shared clonotypes between healthy human individuals. This table comes from immunoSEQ multiplex PCR, and its TCRdb copy is limited to in-frame clones, with some not included. The sample records 300,000 to 350,000 clones, about 70% being singletons. Source material: memory CD4+ T cells sorted from blood. Subset given: CD45RA-negative fraction. The receptors originated from a man younger than 40 in good health.

The chain carries TRBV11-2 and TRBJ2-1; D not resolved. V lost 2 bases and J 6 bases, leaving 5 bases between the germline ends. In germline, CDR1 is SGHAT, CDR2 FQNNGV. This CDR3 has 12 residues. CDR3 coding DNA: TGTGCCAGCAGCTTAAATTTCAATGAGCAGTTCTTC. Amino acids: CASSLNFNEQFF.

The chain employs TRBV2 and TRBJ1-2; D not resolved. The CDR3 has 12 amino acids. CDR1 SNHLY and CDR2 FYNNEI come from the germline V gene. Between the trimmed V and J ends, which lost 3 bases and 5 bases, there was a span of 7 bases. This chain's CDR3 is CASSDDQYGYTF. CDR3 DNA: TGTGCCAGCAGTGATGATCAATATGGCTACACCTTC.

CDR3 nucleotide sequence: TGTGCCAGTAGTATTTCAGGGATTACTGGAAACACCATATATTTT. This encodes CASSISGITGNTIYF. This chain links TRBV19 with TRBJ1-3; TRBD1 might be the D (5 bases). This CDR3 region has 15 residues. The germline V gene has CDR1 LNHDA and CDR2 SQIVND (reference sequence). V gave up 3 bases and J gave up 2 bases, with 11 bases separating them.

V usage is TRBV4-3 and J usage is TRBJ2-3; D unclear. V was trimmed by 2 bases and J by 3 bases, leaving 9 bases between them. CDR3 length: 14 residues. Germline CDR1 and CDR2: LGHNA and YSLEER. The CDR3 region is CASSQRSKTDTQYF. The CDR3 region has the DNA TGCGCCAGCAGCCAACGCTCAAAAACAGATACGCAGTATTTT.

The rearrangement uses TRBV28 and TRBJ1-3, with a possible D match to TRBD1 (5 bases). Trimming took off 7 bases at V and 2 bases at J, with 15 bases between the two ends. CDR1 is MDHEN, CDR2 SYDVKM, per germline. The length of the CDR3 is 15 residues. This CDR3 reads CASTNPPGAGNTIYF. The CDR3 bases are TGTGCCAGCACTAACCCGCCGGGGGCTGGAAACACCATATATTTT.

This chain uses TRBV4-1 with TRBJ2-1; weak D call: TRBD2 (7 bases). V shed 1 base and J shed 5 bases, with 21 bases lying between them. This CDR3 has 18 amino acids. Germline CDR1 and CDR2: MGHRA and YSYEKL. In DNA form, the CDR3 reads TGCGCCAGCAGCCAAGTGGGCAGGGGAGGGGGAGCGGACAATGAGCAGTTCTTC. Amino acids: CASSQVGRGGGADNEQFF.

This sequence joins TRBV7-9 and TRBJ2-1; unclear D gene. This CDR3 has 15 residues. The germline V gene has CDR1 SEHNR and CDR2 FQNEAQ (reference sequence). V lost 5 bases to trimming and J lost 4 bases, with 15 bases between them. The chain's CDR3 is CASSGPPQSYNEQFF. The CDR3 coding sequence is TGTGCCAGCAGCGGGCCACCCCAATCGTACAATGAGCAGTTCTTC.

V usage is TRBV7-3 and J usage is TRBJ2-2; D is possibly TRBD1 or TRBD2 (5 bases each). The germline V and J ends were trimmed by 1 base and 6 bases, with 15 bases remaining between them. There are 16 residues in the CDR3. The germline V gene encodes CDR1 SGHTA and CDR2 FQGTGA. The CDR3 protein is CASSLNGARLAGELFF. The DNA of the CDR3 is TGTGCCAGCAGCTTAAACGGGGCTAGGCTCGCCGGGGAGCTGTTTTTT.

V is TRBV20-1 and J is TRBJ2-7; 7 nucleotides agree with TRBD1. CDR1 DFQATT and CDR2 SNEGSKA come from the germline V gene (reference sequence). The J segment lost 6 bases and the V segment lost 6 bases, leaving 5 bases of the junction unmatched. The CDR3 extends over 11 amino acids. CDR3 coding DNA: TGCAGTGCGACAGGGTCCGGCGAGCAGTACTTC. This translates into CSATGSGEQYF.

The V and J genes are TRBV15 and TRBJ2-7; 10 bases are a match to TRBD1. V lost 0 bases, J lost 3 bases, and 2 bases stayed unmatched. Germline V gives CDR1 LNHNV, CDR2 YYDKDF (reference sequence). This CDR3 has 15 residues. The CDR3 DNA follows: TGTGCCACCAGCAGAGAAGGGACAGGGGACTACGAGCAGTACTTC. Translated, it gives CATSREGTGDYEQYF.

The chain couples TRBV2 to TRBJ2-2; D is unclear. Germline V CDR1 and CDR2: SNHLY, FYNNEI. Trimming cost V 4 bases and J 4 bases, with 4 bases left between them. The CDR3 length is 12 residues. Written as DNA, the CDR3 is TGTGCCAGCAGTGGGATCACCGGGGAGCTGTTTTTT. It is translated as CASSGITGELFF.

V usage is TRBV6-6 and J usage is TRBJ2-5; the match to TRBD2 covers 7 bases. Germline trimming cut 2 bases from V and 2 bases from J; bases unmatched to any gene: 2. Germline V CDR1 and CDR2: MNHNY, SVGAGI (reference sequence). The CDR3 has 14 amino acids. The CDR3 sequence is CASSYRTRQETQYF. CDR3 DNA: TGTGCCAGCAGTTACCGGACTAGACAAGAGACCCAGTACTTC.

This clone was picked up a small number of times. The chain couples TRBV18 to TRBJ2-7, with TRBD2 matching over 11 bases. This CDR3 spans 16 amino acids. V shed 1 base, J shed 0 bases, and the junction held 2 bases outside the gene matches. Germline CDR1 reads KGHSH; CDR2 reads LQKENI. The DNA of the CDR3 is TGTGCCAGCTCACCACTGACTAGCGGGATCTCCTACGAGCAGTACTTC. Translation: CASSPLTSGISYEQYF. Together with reference TRBV18 and TRBJ2-7, the CDR3 gives the full variable domain: NAGVMQNPRHLVRRRGQEARLRCSPMKGHSHVYWYRQLPEEGLKFMVYLQKENIIDESGMPKERFSAEFPKEGPSILRIQQVVRGDSAAYFCASSPLTSGISYEQYFGPGTRLTVT.

The CDR3 region is CASSPLTNSGETQYF. For the CDR3, the DNA is TGCGCCAGCAGCCCCCTGACAAATTCGGGAGAGACCCAGTACTTC. The rearrangement links TRBV5-1 to TRBJ2-5; D call uncertain. The CDR3 runs 15 residues. V lost 4 bases and J 4 bases, leaving 17 bases between the germline ends. Germline V lookup: CDR1 SGHRS, CDR2 YFSETQ.

V and J are TRBV10-3 and TRBJ2-7, with 10 bases aligning to TRBD2. Per the germline V gene, CDR1 is ENHRY and CDR2 is SYGVKD. The CDR3 is 13 amino acids. V was pared by 7 bases and J by 6 bases, with 6 bases of the junction left unmatched. CDR3 residues: CAITSGRALEQYF. In DNA form, the CDR3 reads TGTGCCATCACGAGCGGGAGGGCCCTCGAGCAGTACTTC.

The chain combines TRBV28 with TRBJ2-7; D gene ambiguous. Germline CDR1 and CDR2: MDHEN and SYDVKM. Trimming took off 2 bases at V and 2 bases at J, with 7 bases between the two ends. This CDR3 contains 13 residues. The CDR3 here is CASSLPGPYEQYF. The CDR3 region has the DNA TGTGCCAGCAGTTTACCGGGTCCCTACGAGCAGTACTTC.

The rearrangement links TRBV5-6 to TRBJ1-2, with D possibly TRBD1 on 5 matching bases. This CDR3 contains 13 residues. Germline CDR1 and CDR2: SGHDT and YYEEEE. V was shortened by 5 bases and J by 8 bases, with 16 bases between the two germline ends. CDR3 sequence (DNA): TGTGCCAGCAGACTGGACATTTCGAGGGGCTACACCTTC. Its translation is CASRLDISRGYTF.

The V call is TRBV2, the J call TRBJ2-2, with D uncertain. The germline V gene encodes CDR1 SNHLY and CDR2 FYNNEI. V was trimmed by 2 bases and J by 6 bases, leaving 7 bases between them. There are 13 residues in the CDR3. CDR3 in DNA: TGTGCCAGCAGTGAATCCCGGTCCGGGGAGCTGTTTTTT. It yields the protein CASSESRSGELFF. The whole variable domain, remainder taken from reference TRBV2 and TRBJ2-2, is EPEVTQTPSHQVTQMGQEVILRCVPISNHLYFYWYRQILGQKVEFLVSFYNNEISEKSEIFDDQFSVERPDGSNFTLKIRSTKLEDSAMYFCASSESRSGELFFGEGSRLTVL.

The chain joins TRBV11-2 to TRBJ1-2; D might be TRBD1 (5 bases). The germline CDR1 and CDR2 sequences are SGHAT and FQNNGV. Trimming pared 5 bases from V and 14 bases from J, leaving 21 bases between. The CDR3 runs 13 residues. CDR3 nucleotides: TGTGCCAGCAGCACCGACAGCTACCTATTCGGAACCTTC. Translating gives CASSTDSYLFGTF.

The chain couples TRBV5-6 to TRBJ2-3, with D perhaps TRBD1 or TRBD2 (5 bases each). Germline V gives CDR1 SGHDT, CDR2 YYEEEE. CDR3 length equals 19 residues. Trimming removed 2 bases at V and 0 bases at J, with 22 bases between. This CDR3 is CASSFQFPGTQSSTDTQYF. DNA for the CDR3: TGTGCCAGCAGCTTTCAATTCCCGGGGACCCAATCTAGCACAGATACGCAGTATTTT.

This chain connects TRBV6-1 to TRBJ1-5; D not resolved. Germline values: CDR1 MNHNS, CDR2 SASEGT. The CDR3 sequence is 14 residues long. The germline V and J ends were trimmed by 8 bases and 5 bases, with 16 bases remaining between them. The CDR3 bases are TGTGCCAGCTCACCCGTGGGTTTCGATCAGCCCCAGCATTTT. It encodes CASSPVGFDQPQHF.

The chain carries TRBV27 and TRBJ2-5, with TRBD2 matching over 11 bases. Trimming took 1 base from V and 4 from J; bases not matched to a gene: 8. The V gene's germline CDR1 is MNHEY and CDR2 SMNVEV (reference sequence). The CDR3 runs to 17 residues. In nucleotides, the CDR3 is TGTGCCAGCAGTTTATTAGGGCTAGCGGGAGGAGGAGAGACCCAGTACTTC. It encodes CASSLLGLAGGGETQYF.

CDR3 bases: TGTGCCAGCAGCATCACCCTCAGCGGGAGCGCGTACTACGAGCAGTACTTC. This translates into CASSITLSGSAYYEQYF. The chain combines TRBV27 with TRBJ2-7; TRBD2 matches at 8 bases. Germline CDR1 and CDR2: MNHEY and SMNVEV (reference sequence). V lost 6 bases to trimming and J lost 3 bases; unmatched junction nucleotides: 16. The CDR3 is 17 residues long.

About this clone: This CDR3 is also generated by other DNA sequences in the sample. The V gene is TRBV29-1, the J gene TRBJ2-3; D may be TRBD1 or TRBD2 (5 bases each). Germline V gives CDR1 SQVTM, CDR2 ANQGSEA. This CDR3 contains 14 residues. Between the trimmed V and J ends, which lost 6 bases and 6 bases, there was a span of 19 bases. As DNA, the CDR3 is TGCAGCGTCAAAGAGGGGTCGGGGATCGATACGCAGTATTTT. Encoded protein: CSVKEGSGIDTQYF.

V is TRBV5-6 and J is TRBJ2-1; D is unclear. CDR1 is SGHDT, CDR2 YYEEEE, per germline. The CDR3 contains 15 residues. V gave up 2 bases and J gave up 3 bases, with 12 bases separating them. DNA of the CDR3: TGTGCCAGCAGCTTCAGGCAGCAGGACTACAATGAGCAGTTCTTC. This codes for CASSFRQQDYNEQFF.

This clone was counted at least ten times. V usage is TRBV18 and J usage is TRBJ2-5; 7 bases line up with TRBD1. The V gene's germline CDR1 is KGHSH and CDR2 LQKENI. The CDR3 contains 15 residues. The V gene end was trimmed by 3 bases and the J gene end by 5 bases; junction bases not matched to a gene: 9. The CDR3 loop is CASSPGTALTETQYF. DNA for the CDR3: TGTGCCAGCTCACCGGGGACAGCTTTAACGGAGACCCAGTACTTC.